The clone carrying this T cell receptor (beta chain) was seen a few times. Antigen specificity is unknown. The PCR was carried out with 60 Vbeta primers and 13 Jbeta primers. The protocol was immunoSEQ multiplex PCR, while the TCRdb copy is restricted to in-frame clones and leaves out a portion. Among some 74,000 clones listed, less than 85% were seen once. The sample originates from a study of cytomegalovirus exposure and HLA in healthy donors. Study-level points and caveats: For TCR beta chains, V- and J-gene trimming was later linked to a missense DCLRE1C variant.

Though probably carrying unrecorded immune exposures, donors were nominally healthy at sampling. With V trimmed by 3 bases and J by 0 bases, 10 bases remained unmatched. Germline assignment: CDR1 SGHRS and CDR2 YFSETQ. There are 20 residues in the CDR3. The genes are TRBV5-1 and TRBJ2-1; 15 nucleotides agree with TRBD2. The sequenced sample was PBMCs. This clonotype was obtained from a male donor in good health and CMV-seronegative. As DNA, the CDR3 is TGCGCCAGCAGCTCGCCACCGGGACTAGCGGGAGGTAGCTCCTACAATGAGCAGTTCTTC. Residues: CASSSPPGLAGGSSYNEQFF.